Detailed here is one TCR beta chain. Germline assignment: CDR1 KGHSH and CDR2 LQKENI. The CDR3 sequence is 17 residues long. V was cut by 3 bases and J by 0 bases, with 17 bases left in between. The data were obtained in a study of T cells in Graves' hyperthyroidism and ophthalmopathy. TCR beta CDR3 regions were amplified from RNA. Initially, a first-round RT-PCR of the TCR CDR3 employed the HTBI primer set. TCRdb reprocessed the multiplex PCR reads with MiXCR, giving one entry per CDR3 protein. The table includes about 560,000 distinct CDR3 sequences, 15% to 18% detected once. This TCR was sampled from a woman in her thirties with Graves' hyperthyroidism. The specimen was blood. The chain employs TRBV18 and TRBJ1-1; possible D gene TRBD1, 6 bases. Here the CDR3 reads CASSPTGTIIMNTEAFF. The CDR3 region has the DNA TGTGCCAGCTCACCTACCGGGACAATTATAATGAACACTGAAGCTTTCTTT.